The TCR beta chain described here comes from a study of OX40 agonist ivuxolimab in advanced cancers. On this clone itself: Its antigen remains unidentified.

Sequencing was performed with immunoSEQ multiplex PCR; in TCRdb, only in-frame clones are kept and a portion is missing. The table lists 50,000 or so clones, roughly 85% of them singletons. The CDR3 runs 13 residues. With V trimmed by 2 bases and J by 6 bases, 3 bases remained unmatched. Germline V gene data show CDR1 as SGHNT and CDR2 as YENEEA. Broader study findings: Dose levels from 0.1 to 3.0 mg/kg saw CD4+ and CD8+ blood T cells expand clonally by week 6. Low normalized T-cell clonal expansion also characterized some of the nonresponders.

The sequence was obtained from an adult with an advanced solid tumor such as melanoma, head and neck, liver or kidney cancer. The chain is built from TRBV11-3 and TRBJ1-2, with TRBD1 matching over 7 bases. The material was CD4+ or CD8+ T cells sorted from blood, obtained in a trial of the OX40 agonist ivuxolimab. The CDR3 DNA reads as TGTGCCAGCAGCTTAAAGGGGGCGGATGGCTACACCTTC. Translated, it gives CASSLKGADGYTF.